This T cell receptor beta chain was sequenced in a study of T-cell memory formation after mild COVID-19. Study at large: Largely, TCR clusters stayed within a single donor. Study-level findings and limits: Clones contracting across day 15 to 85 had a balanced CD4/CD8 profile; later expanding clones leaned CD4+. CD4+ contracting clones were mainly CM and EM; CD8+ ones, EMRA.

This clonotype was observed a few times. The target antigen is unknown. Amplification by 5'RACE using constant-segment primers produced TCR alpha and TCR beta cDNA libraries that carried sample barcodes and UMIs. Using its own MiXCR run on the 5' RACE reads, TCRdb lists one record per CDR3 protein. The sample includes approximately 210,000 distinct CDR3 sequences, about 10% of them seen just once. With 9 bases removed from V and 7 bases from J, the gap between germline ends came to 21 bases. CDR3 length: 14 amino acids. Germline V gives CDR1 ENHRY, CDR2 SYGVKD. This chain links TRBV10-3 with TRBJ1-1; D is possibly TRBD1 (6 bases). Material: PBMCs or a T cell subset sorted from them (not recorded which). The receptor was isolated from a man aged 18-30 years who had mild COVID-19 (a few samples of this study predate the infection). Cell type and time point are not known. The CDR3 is CAICPGTDSFEAFF. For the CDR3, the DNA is TGTGCCATTTGCCCCGGGACGGACAGTTTTGAAGCTTTCTTT.